These 13 T cell receptor beta chains were sequenced from one sample in a study of neurological immune-mediated disorders (dated by TCRdb to the late 2010s). Library generation was performed with 5' RACE. These reads were obtained on an Illumina HiSeq 2500. In-frame beta chains were kept once TCRdb had trimmed the public reads at Q25 with fastp and called clones with MiXCR. For every CDR3 protein sequence, its rows merge into one entry that carries the most common genes and DNA. Here the sample has about 74,000 distinct CDR3 sequences; less than 5.5% occur a single time. The biggest ten clones account for 6.5% to 9% of the sample. Sequenced material: PBMCs. The source is a man between 18 and 29 years old with multiple sclerosis.

This clonotype was seen at least ten times. The chain combines TRBV2 with TRBJ1-5; the D is unclear. The V and J ends lost 6 bases and 4 bases respectively, with 13 bases between them. This CDR3 spans 14 amino acids. Germline V CDR1 and CDR2: SNHLY, FYNNEI. CDR3 region: CASRVAGGNQPQHF. The CDR3, as DNA: TGTGCCAGCAGAGTTGCCGGCGGGAATCAGCCCCAGCATTTT.

Only a few counts were recorded for this clonotype. The chain is built from TRBV5-1 and TRBJ1-1; 8 bases match TRBD1. The V and J ends lost 2 bases and 4 bases, in that order; junction bases with no gene match: 7. This CDR3 contains 15 residues. Germline CDR1 reads SGHRS; CDR2 reads YFSETQ. The CDR3, as DNA: TGCGCCAGCAGCTTTCAGGGGGCGCCGGGCACTGAAGCTTTCTTT. Protein product: CASSFQGAPGTEAFF.

This clonotype was seen ten or more times. The genes are TRBV10-2 and TRBJ1-2; D is possibly TRBD1 (5 bases). This CDR3 has 15 residues. V shed 6 bases and J shed 1 base, with 15 bases lying between them. Germline V gene data show CDR1 as WSHSY and CDR2 as SAAADI. Here the CDR3 reads CASSHGGASNYGYTF. CDR3 DNA: TGCGCCAGCAGCCACGGGGGTGCGAGTAACTATGGCTACACCTTC.

In its sample, this clonotype was seen many times. The chain joins TRBV7-9 to TRBJ1-4; the D gene is possibly TRBD1 (6 bases). With 5 bases removed from V and 6 bases from J, the gap between germline ends came to 13 bases. The CDR3 has 14 residues. The germline V gene encodes CDR1 SEHNR and CDR2 FQNEAQ (reference sequence). The CDR3 DNA is TGTGCCAGCAGCCCACGCCAGGGGTATGAAAAACTGTTTTTT. Translating it yields CASSPRQGYEKLFF.

In this sample, this clonotype turned up many times. This rearrangement joins TRBV10-3 to TRBJ2-1; 10 nucleotides agree with TRBD2. This CDR3 has 18 amino acids. The trim removed 3 bases at V and 5 bases at J, leaving 13 bases unmatched. CDR1 and CDR2 (germline): ENHRY, SYGVKD. The CDR3 region is CAISDQRAGGMGHNEQFF. As DNA, the CDR3 is TGTGCCATCAGTGACCAACGAGCGGGGGGGATGGGACACAATGAGCAGTTCTTC.

The sample holds many counts of this clonotype. The genes are TRBV20-1 and TRBJ1-1; D gene uncertain. Germline CDR1 reads DFQATT; CDR2 reads SNEGSKA (reference sequence). Trimming pared 5 bases from V and 1 base from J, leaving 11 bases between. CDR3 length equals 13 residues. The CDR3 sequence is CSAAGPRNTEAFF. CDR3 bases: TGCAGTGCTGCCGGGCCTAGGAACACTGAAGCTTTCTTT.

This clonotype was seen many times. V gene TRBV20-1 combines with J gene TRBJ2-3; the match to TRBD1 covers 8 bases. The CDR3 has 14 residues. CDR1 is DFQATT and CDR2 is SNEGSKA in the germline V gene (reference sequence). V dropped 2 bases and J dropped 5; count of bases not matched to a gene: 6. Written as DNA, the CDR3 is TGCAGTGCTAGACCGGCCAGGGGGCGAGATACGCAGTATTTT. This translates into CSARPARGRDTQYF.

This clonotype was counted between two and nine times. This could be a read error, since a much larger clone is one nucleotide away. The chain carries TRBV24-1 and TRBJ2-6, with a tentative D call TRBD1 (5 bases). This CDR3 comprises 16 residues. Germline V gives CDR1 KGHDR, CDR2 SFDVKD. This CDR3 reads CATSAGRASGAKVLTF. CDR3 sequence (DNA): TGTGCCACCAGCGCCGGCAGGGCCTCTGGGGCCAAAGTCCTGACTTTC.

This clonotype was observed at least ten times. The rearrangement uses TRBV20-1 and TRBJ2-7; D is uncertain. The V and J ends lost 6 bases and 0 bases respectively, with 15 bases between them. CDR1 and CDR2 (germline): DFQATT, SNEGSKA (reference sequence). This CDR3 region has 14 residues. CDR3 bases: TGCAGTGCCAAGGCCGCGTTCCCCTCCTACGAGCAGTACTTC. Its translation is CSAKAAFPSYEQYF.

This clonotype was seen ten or more times. This chain links TRBV5-1 with TRBJ2-5; D is undetermined. The V gene lost 7 bases and the J gene lost 0 bases, with 7 bases spanning the gap. This CDR3 region has 12 residues. The germline V gene encodes CDR1 SGHRS and CDR2 YFSETQ. CDR3 coding DNA: TGCGCCAGCGGGGTGGACCAAGAGACCCAGTACTTC. Residues: CASGVDQETQYF.

This clonotype occurred many times. The V call is TRBV9, the J call TRBJ1-6, with D unclear. In germline, CDR1 is SGDLS, CDR2 YYNGEE. CDR3 length equals 16 residues. V lost 0 bases and J lost 7, with 14 bases in between. DNA of the CDR3: TGTGCCAGCAGCGTAGCTGTAGGGCGGCGGAATTCACCCCTCCACTTT. It codes for CASSVAVGRRNSPLHF.

Here the CDR3 reads CASSVGRLNEKLFF. DNA of the CDR3: TGTGCCAGCAGTGTTGGACGTTTGAATGAAAAACTGTTTTTT. The chain combines TRBV2 with TRBJ1-4; D ambiguous. The V gene's germline CDR1 is SNHLY and CDR2 FYNNEI. Trimming removed 4 bases from V and 5 bases from J, with 11 bases in between. The CDR3 spans 14 residues.

V and J are TRBV12-3 or TRBV12-4 and TRBJ2-3; 11 bases map to TRBD2. CDR3 length: 14 amino acids. After removal of 6 bases from V and 3 bases from J, the junction contained 2 bases not matched to a gene. Written as DNA, the CDR3 is TGTGCCAGCAGCCGGACTAGCGGGACAGATACGCAGTATTTT. It encodes CASSRTSGTDTQYF.